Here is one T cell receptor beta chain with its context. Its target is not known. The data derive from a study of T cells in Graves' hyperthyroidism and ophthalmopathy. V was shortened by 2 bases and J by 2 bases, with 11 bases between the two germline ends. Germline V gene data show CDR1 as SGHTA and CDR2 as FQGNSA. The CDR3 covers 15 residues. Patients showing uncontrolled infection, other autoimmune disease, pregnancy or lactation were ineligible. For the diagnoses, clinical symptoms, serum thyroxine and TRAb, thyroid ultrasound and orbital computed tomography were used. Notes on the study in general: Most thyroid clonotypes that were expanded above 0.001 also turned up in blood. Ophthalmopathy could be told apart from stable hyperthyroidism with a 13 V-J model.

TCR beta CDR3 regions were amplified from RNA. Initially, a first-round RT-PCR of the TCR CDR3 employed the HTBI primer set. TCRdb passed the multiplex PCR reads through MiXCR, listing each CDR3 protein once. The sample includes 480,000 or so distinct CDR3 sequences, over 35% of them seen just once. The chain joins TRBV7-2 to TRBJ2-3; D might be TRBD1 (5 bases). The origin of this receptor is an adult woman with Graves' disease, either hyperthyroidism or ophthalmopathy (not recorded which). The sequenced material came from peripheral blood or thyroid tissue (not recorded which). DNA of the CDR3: TGTGCCAGCAGCTTATGGGGCGGCTACACAGATACGCAGTATTTT. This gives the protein CASSLWGGYTDTQYF.